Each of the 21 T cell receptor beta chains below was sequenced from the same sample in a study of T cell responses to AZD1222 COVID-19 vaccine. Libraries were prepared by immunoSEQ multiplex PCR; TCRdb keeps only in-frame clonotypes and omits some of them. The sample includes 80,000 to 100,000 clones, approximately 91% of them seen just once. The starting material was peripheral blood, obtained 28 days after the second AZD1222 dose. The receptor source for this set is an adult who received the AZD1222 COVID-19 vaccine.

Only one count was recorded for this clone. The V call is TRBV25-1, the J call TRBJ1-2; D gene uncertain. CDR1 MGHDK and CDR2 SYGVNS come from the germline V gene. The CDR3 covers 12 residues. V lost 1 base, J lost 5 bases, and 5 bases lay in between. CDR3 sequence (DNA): TGTGCCAGCAGTGAATCGGGATATGGCTACACCTTC. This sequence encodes CASSESGYGYTF.

CDR3 in amino acids: CASSLAVGSGKGFF. As DNA, the CDR3 is TGTGCCAGCAGCTTAGCGGTCGGGTCCGGGAAGGGTTTCTTT. V is TRBV7-2 and J is TRBJ1-1, with D unresolved. V lost 0 bases to trimming and J lost 13 bases, with 18 bases between them. This CDR3 has 14 amino acids. From germline, CDR1 is SGHTA and CDR2 FQGNSA.

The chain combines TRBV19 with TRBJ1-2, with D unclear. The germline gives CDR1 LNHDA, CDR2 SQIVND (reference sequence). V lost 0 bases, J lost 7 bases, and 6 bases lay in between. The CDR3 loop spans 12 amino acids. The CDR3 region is CASSIDPTGYTF. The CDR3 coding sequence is TGTGCCAGTAGTATAGATCCAACTGGCTACACCTTC.

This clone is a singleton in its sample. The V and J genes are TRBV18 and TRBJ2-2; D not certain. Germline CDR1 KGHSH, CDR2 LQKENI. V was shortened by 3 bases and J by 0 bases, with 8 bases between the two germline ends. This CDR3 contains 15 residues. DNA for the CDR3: TGTGCCAGCTCACCGGCGGCTGCGAACACCGGGGAGCTGTTTTTT. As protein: CASSPAAANTGELFF. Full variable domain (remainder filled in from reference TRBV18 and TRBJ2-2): NAGVMQNPRHLVRRRGQEARLRCSPMKGHSHVYWYRQLPEEGLKFMVYLQKENIIDESGMPKERFSAEFPKEGPSILRIQQVVRGDSAAYFCASSPAAANTGELFFGEGSRLTVL.

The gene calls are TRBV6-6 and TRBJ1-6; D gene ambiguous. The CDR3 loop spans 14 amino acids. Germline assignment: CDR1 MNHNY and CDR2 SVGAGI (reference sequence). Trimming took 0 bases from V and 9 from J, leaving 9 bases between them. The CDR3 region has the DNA TGTGCCAGCAGTTACTCTGGTGAAACTTCACCCCTCCACTTT. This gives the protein CASSYSGETSPLHF.

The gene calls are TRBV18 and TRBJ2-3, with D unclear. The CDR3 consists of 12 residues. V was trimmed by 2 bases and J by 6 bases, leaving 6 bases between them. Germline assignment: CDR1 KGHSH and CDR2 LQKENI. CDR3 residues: CASSPAEDTQYF. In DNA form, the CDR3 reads TGTGCCAGCTCACCAGCGGAGGATACGCAGTATTTT.

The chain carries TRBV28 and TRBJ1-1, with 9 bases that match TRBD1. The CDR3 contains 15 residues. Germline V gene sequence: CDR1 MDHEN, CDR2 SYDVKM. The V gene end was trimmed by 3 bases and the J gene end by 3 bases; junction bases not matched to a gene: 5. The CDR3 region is CASSLGDRVYTEAFF. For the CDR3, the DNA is TGTGCCAGCAGTTTGGGGGACAGGGTGTACACTGAAGCTTTCTTT.

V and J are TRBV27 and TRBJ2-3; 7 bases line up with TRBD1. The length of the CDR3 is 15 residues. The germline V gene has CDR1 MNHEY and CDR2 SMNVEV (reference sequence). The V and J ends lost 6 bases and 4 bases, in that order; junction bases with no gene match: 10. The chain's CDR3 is CASRRSRGSADTQYF. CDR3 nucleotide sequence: TGTGCCAGCAGACGAAGCAGGGGGAGCGCAGATACGCAGTATTTT.

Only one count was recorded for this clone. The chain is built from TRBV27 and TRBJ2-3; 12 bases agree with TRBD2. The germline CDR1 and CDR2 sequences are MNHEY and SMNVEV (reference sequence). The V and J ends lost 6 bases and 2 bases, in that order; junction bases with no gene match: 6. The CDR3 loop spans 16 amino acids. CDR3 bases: TGTGCCAGCAGACGGCGGACTAGCGGGGCCACAGATACGCAGTATTTT. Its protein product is CASRRRTSGATDTQYF.

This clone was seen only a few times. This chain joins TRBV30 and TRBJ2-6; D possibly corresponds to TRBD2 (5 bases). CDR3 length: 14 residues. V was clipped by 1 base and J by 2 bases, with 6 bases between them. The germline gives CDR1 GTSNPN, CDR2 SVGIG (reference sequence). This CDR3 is CAWSGGPGANVLTF. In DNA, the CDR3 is TGTGCCTGGAGTGGAGGGCCTGGGGCCAACGTCCTGACTTTC.

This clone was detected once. The CDR3: CASREERTWGAPLHF. The CDR3 DNA reads as TGTGCCAGCAGGGAAGAAAGGACGTGGGGGGCACCCCTCCACTTT. This sequence joins TRBV27 and TRBJ1-6; tentative D call: TRBD1 (5 bases). The length of the CDR3 is 15 residues. Trimming removed 6 bases from V and 11 bases from J, with 20 bases in between. The germline gives CDR1 MNHEY, CDR2 SMNVEV (reference sequence).

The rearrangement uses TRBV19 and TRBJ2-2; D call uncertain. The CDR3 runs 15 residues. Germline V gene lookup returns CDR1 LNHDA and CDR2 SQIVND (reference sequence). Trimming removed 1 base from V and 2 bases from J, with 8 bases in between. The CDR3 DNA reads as TGTGCCAGTAGTATAGGGCAAATTAACACCGGGGAGCTGTTTTTT. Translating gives CASSIGQINTGELFF.

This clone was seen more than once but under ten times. CDR3 coding DNA: TGTGCCAGCAGTTCCGCGGACAGGGCTAAATTCGAGCAGTACTTC. It codes for CASSSADRAKFEQYF. The rearrangement uses TRBV27 and TRBJ2-7; 8 nucleotides align to TRBD1. The CDR3 is 15 amino acids. CDR1 is MNHEY, CDR2 SMNVEV, per germline (reference sequence). With 4 bases clipped from V and 6 bases from J, the junction kept 11 bases outside the gene matches.

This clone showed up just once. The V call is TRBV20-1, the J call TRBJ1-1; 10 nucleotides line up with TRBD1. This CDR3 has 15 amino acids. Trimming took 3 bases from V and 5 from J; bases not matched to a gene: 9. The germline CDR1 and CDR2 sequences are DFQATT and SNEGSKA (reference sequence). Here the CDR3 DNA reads TGCAGTGCTAGTAGAGACAGGGGGCTTTGGACTGAAGCTTTCTTT. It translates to CSASRDRGLWTEAFF.

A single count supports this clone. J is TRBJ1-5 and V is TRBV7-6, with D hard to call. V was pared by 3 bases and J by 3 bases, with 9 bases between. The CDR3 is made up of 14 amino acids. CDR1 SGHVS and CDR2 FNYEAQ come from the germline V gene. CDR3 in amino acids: CASSFGSFNQPQHF. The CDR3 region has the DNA TGTGCCAGCAGCTTCGGCAGCTTCAATCAGCCCCAGCATTTT.

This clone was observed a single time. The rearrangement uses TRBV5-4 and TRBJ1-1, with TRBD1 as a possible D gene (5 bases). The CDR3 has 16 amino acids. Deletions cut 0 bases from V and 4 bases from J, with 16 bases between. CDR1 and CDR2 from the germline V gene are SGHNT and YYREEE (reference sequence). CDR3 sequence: CASSLAPQGDGTEAFF. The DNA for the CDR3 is TGTGCCAGCAGCTTGGCTCCTCAGGGTGACGGCACTGAAGCTTTCTTT.

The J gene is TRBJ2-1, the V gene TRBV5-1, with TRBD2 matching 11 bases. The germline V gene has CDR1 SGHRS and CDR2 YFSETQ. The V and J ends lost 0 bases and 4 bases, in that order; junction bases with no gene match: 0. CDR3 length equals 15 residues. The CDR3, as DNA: TGCGCCAGCAGCTTGGGGACTAGCGGGTACAATGAGCAGTTCTTC. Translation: CASSLGTSGYNEQFF.

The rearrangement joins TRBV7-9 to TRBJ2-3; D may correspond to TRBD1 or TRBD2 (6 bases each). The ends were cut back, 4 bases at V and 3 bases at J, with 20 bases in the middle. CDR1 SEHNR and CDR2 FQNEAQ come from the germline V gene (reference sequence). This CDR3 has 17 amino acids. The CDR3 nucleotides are TGTGCCAGCAGCTCCCGTTCCGGGGGCTACACTACAGATACGCAGTATTTT. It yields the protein CASSSRSGGYTTDTQYF.

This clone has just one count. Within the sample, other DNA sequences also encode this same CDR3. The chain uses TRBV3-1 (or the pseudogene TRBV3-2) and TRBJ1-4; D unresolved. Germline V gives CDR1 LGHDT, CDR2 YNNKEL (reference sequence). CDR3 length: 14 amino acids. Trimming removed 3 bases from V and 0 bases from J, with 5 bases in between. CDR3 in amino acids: CASSQGSTNEKLFF. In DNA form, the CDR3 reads TGTGCCAGCAGCCAGGGTTCAACTAATGAAAAACTGTTTTTT.

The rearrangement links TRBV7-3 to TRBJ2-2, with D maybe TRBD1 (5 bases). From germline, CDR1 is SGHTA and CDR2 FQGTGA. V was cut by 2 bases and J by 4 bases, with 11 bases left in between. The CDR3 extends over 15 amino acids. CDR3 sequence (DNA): TGTGCCAGCAGCTTATCTACAGGTTCCACCGGGGAGCTGTTTTTT. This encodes CASSLSTGSTGELFF.

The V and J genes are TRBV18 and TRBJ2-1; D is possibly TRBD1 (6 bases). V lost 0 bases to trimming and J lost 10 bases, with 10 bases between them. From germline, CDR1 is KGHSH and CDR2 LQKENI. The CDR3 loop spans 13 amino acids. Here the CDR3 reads CASSPPSTGEQFF. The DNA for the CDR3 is TGTGCCAGCTCACCACCTAGCACAGGGGAGCAGTTCTTC.